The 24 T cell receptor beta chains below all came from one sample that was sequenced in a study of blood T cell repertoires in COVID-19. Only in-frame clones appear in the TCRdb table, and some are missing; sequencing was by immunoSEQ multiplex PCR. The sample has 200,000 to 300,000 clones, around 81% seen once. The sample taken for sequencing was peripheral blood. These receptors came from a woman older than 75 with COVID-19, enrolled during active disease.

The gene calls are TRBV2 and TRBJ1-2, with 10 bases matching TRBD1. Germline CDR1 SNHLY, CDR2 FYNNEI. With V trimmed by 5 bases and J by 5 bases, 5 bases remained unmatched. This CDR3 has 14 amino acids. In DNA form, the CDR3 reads TGTGCCAGCAGTATCAGACAGGGGGCTTATGGCTACACCTTC. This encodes CASSIRQGAYGYTF.

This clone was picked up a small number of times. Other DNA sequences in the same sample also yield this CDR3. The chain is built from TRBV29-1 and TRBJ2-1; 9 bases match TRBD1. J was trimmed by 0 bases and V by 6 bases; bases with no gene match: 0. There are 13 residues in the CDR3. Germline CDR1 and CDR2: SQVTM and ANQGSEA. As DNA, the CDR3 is TGCAGCGTGGGACAGGGCTCCTACAATGAGCAGTTCTTC. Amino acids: CSVGQGSYNEQFF.

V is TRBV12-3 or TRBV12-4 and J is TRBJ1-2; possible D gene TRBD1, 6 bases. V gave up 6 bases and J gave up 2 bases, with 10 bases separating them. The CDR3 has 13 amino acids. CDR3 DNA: TGTGCCAGCAGGGACAGAACGAACTATGGCTACACCTTC. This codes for CASRDRTNYGYTF.

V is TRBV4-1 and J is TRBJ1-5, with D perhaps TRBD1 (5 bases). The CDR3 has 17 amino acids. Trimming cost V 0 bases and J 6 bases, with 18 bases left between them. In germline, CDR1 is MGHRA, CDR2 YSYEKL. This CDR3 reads CASSQDPLGLIRQPQHF. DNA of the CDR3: TGCGCCAGCAGCCAAGATCCCCTGGGGCTAATTCGTCAGCCCCAGCATTTT.

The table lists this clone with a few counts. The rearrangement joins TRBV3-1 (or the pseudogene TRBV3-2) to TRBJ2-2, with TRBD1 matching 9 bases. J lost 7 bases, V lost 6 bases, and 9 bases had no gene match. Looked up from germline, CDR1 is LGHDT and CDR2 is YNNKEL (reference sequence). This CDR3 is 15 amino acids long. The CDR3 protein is CASRNTGGRFGELFF. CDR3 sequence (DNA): TGTGCCAGCAGAAATACAGGGGGCCGGTTCGGGGAGCTGTTTTTT.

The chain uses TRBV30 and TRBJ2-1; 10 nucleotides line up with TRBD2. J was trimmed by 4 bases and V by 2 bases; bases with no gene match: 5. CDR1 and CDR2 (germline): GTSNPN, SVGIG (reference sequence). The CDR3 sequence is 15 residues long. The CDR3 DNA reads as TGTGCCTGGAGTAGGGGGACTAGCGATTACAATGAGCAGTTCTTC. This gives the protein CAWSRGTSDYNEQFF.

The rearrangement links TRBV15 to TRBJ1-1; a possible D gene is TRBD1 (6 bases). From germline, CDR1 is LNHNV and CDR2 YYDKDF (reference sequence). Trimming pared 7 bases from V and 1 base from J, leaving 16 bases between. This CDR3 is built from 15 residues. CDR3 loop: CATKGRGGGNTEAFF. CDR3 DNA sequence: TGTGCCACCAAGGGCCGGGGAGGGGGGAACACTGAAGCTTTCTTT.

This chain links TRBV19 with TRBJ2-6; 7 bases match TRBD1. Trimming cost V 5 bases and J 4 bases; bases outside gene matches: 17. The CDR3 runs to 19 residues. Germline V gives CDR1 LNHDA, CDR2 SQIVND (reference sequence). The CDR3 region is CASSPKTGYSLRGANVLTF. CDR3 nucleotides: TGTGCCAGTAGTCCGAAGACAGGGTACTCCCTTCGGGGGGCCAACGTCCTGACTTTC. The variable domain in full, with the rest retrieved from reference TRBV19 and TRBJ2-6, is DGGITQSPKYLFRKEGQNVTLSCEQNLNHDAMYWYRQDPGQGLRLIYYSQIVNDFQKGDIAEGYSVSREKKESFPLTVTSAQKNPTAFYLCASSPKTGYSLRGANVLTFGAGSRLTVL.

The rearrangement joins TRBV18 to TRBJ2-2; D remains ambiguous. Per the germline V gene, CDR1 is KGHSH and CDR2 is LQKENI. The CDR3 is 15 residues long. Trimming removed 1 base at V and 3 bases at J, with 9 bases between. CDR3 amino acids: CASSPLIADTGELFF. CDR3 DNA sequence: TGTGCCAGCTCACCACTCATCGCGGACACCGGGGAGCTGTTTTTT.

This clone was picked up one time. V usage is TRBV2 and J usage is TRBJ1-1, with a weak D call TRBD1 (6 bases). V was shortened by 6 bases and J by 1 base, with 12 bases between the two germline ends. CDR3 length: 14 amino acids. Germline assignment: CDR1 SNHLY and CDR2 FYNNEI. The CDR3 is CASSGQTKNTEAFF. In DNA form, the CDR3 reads TGTGCCAGCAGCGGACAGACTAAGAACACTGAAGCTTTCTTT.

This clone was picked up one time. This CDR3 is CASSRDLGDYGYTF. In DNA form, the CDR3 reads TGTGCCAGCAGCCGGGACTTGGGGGACTATGGCTACACCTTC. The V gene is TRBV6-4, the J gene TRBJ1-2; tentative D call: TRBD1 (5 bases). Germline CDR1 is MRHNA and CDR2 is SNTAGT. Between the trimmed V and J ends, which lost 6 bases and 3 bases, there was a span of 14 bases. This CDR3 region has 14 residues.

CDR3 residues: CASSPLAGELAGELFF. The CDR3 region has the DNA TGTGCCAGCTCACCACTAGCGGGAGAATTAGCCGGGGAGCTGTTTTTT. The chain joins TRBV18 to TRBJ2-2; TRBD2 matches 9 bases. The CDR3 runs to 16 residues. The V gene end was trimmed by 1 base and the J gene end by 6 bases; junction bases not matched to a gene: 6. The germline V gene has CDR1 KGHSH and CDR2 LQKENI.

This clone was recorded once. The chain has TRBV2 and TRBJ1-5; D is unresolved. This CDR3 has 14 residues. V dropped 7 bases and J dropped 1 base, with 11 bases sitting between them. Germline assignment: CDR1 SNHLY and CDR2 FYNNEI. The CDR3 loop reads CASTAGASNQPQHF. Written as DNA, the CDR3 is TGTGCCAGCACGGCGGGAGCGAGCAATCAGCCCCAGCATTTT.

The CDR3 nucleotides read TGTGCCACCAGTGATCCCGGCCGAACGACAGAAGCTTTCTTT. Translation gives CATSDPGRTTEAFF. V is TRBV24-1 and J is TRBJ1-1; D not resolved. Germline CDR1 reads KGHDR; CDR2 reads SFDVKD. This CDR3 contains 14 residues. Trimming removed 3 bases from V and 8 bases from J, with 15 bases in between.

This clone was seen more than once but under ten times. CDR3 DNA: TGTGCCAGCAGCTTAGCAGGGGACGGGGGAGATGAGCAGTTCTTC. It is translated as CASSLAGDGGDEQFF. This chain connects TRBV7-6 to TRBJ2-1, with D possibly TRBD2 on 6 matching bases. Germline V gene data show CDR1 as SGHVS and CDR2 as FNYEAQ. This CDR3 is 15 amino acids long. Trimming stripped 0 bases from V and 8 bases from J, with 14 bases between.

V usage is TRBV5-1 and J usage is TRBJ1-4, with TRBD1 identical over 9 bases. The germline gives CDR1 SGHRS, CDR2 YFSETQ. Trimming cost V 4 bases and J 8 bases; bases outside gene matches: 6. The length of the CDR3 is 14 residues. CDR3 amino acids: CASSPDRGREKLFF. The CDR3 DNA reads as TGCGCCAGCAGCCCGGACAGGGGTAGGGAAAAACTGTTTTTT.

The CDR3 nucleotides are TGTGCCAGCAGCCAAGATCTGGTAGTTAGGCTAGCGGGAGGTTCGAATGAGCAGTTCTTC. Protein sequence: CASSQDLVVRLAGGSNEQFF. This rearrangement joins TRBV3-1 (or the pseudogene TRBV3-2) to TRBJ2-1; 11 nucleotides align to TRBD2. Germline V gene lookup returns CDR1 LGHDT and CDR2 YNNKEL (reference sequence). CDR3 length: 20 residues. The trim removed 0 bases at V and 7 bases at J, leaving 17 bases unmatched.

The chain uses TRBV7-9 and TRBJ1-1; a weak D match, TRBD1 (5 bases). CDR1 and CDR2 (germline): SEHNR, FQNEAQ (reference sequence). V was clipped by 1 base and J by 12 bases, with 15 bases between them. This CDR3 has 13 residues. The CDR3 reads CASSLGKDTPTFF. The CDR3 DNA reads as TGTGCCAGCAGCTTAGGAAAGGACACCCCAACTTTCTTT.

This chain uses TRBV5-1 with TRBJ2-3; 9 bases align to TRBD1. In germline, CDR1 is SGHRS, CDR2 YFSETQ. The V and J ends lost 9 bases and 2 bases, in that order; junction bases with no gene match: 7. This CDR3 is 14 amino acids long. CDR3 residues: CATKRDRATDTQYF. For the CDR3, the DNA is TGCGCCACGAAAAGGGACAGGGCCACAGATACGCAGTATTTT.

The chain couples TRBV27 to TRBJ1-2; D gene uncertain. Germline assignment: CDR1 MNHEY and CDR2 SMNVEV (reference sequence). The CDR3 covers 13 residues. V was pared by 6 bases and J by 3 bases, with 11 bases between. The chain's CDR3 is CASSRTEDYGYTF. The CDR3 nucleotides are TGTGCCAGCAGCCGGACGGAGGACTATGGCTACACCTTC.

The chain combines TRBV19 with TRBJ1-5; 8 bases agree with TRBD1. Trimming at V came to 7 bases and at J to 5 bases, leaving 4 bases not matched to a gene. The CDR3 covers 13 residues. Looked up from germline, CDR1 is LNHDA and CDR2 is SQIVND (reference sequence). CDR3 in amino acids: CASNGQGYQPQHF. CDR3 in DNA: TGTGCCAGTAATGGACAGGGCTATCAGCCCCAGCATTTT.

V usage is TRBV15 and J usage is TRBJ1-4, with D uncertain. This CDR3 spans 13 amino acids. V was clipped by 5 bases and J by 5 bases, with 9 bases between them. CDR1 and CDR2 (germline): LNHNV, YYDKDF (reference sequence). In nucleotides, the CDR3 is TGTGCCACCAGCCGACACAAGAATGAAAAACTGTTTTTT. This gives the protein CATSRHKNEKLFF.

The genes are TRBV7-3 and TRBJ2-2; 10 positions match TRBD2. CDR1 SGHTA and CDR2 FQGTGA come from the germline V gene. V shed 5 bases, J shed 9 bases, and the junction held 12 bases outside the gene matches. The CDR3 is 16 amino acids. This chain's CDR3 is CASSPGVAGGNRELFF. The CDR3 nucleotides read TGTGCCAGCAGCCCGGGGGTAGCGGGAGGTAACAGGGAGCTGTTTTTT.

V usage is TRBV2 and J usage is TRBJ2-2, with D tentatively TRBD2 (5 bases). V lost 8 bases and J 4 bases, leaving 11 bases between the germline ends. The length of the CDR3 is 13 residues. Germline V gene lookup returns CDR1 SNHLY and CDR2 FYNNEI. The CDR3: CASRLGATGELFF. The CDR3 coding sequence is TGTGCCAGCCGTCTGGGAGCCACCGGGGAGCTGTTTTTT.